The sequence of this T cell receptor (beta chain) was determined in a study of T-cell reconstitution after alpha-beta-depleted transplantation in children. V was cut by 6 bases and J by 4 bases, with 12 bases left in between. The CDR3 spans 13 residues. Germline CDR1 is ENHRY and CDR2 is SYGVKD. Preparation of the TCRbeta library involved a method that used unique molecular identifiers. MiXCR, applied by TCRdb to the PCR reads, yields one record per CDR3 protein. This sample yields about 640,000 distinct CDR3 sequences, of which roughly 15% are seen a single time; 0.9% to 1.2% belongs to the top ten. This clonotype was recorded at least ten times.

This receptor was obtained from a human donor who donated a stem cell graft to a child with acute myeloid leukemia. The sample here was PBMCs from the stem cell graft donor, taken from the stem cell graft. This chain connects TRBV10-3 to TRBJ2-5; D is uncertain. The CDR3 is CAISPGLGETQYF. CDR3 bases: TGTGCCATCAGCCCAGGCCTGGGAGAGACCCAGTACTTC.